The entry that follows covers one T cell receptor beta chain sequence. The antigen remains undetermined. This entry comes from a study of beta chain features in type 1 diabetes. Study-level background: Sorted cells examined across all samples numbered around 100 million. Study observations and caveats: Within each of all four CD4+ subsets, Type 1 diabetes patients had TCRB CDR3s that were moderately but significantly shorter. There were fewer insertions and more deletions at the VDJ junctions of type 1 diabetes patients. A greater similarity of naive, central memory and Treg TCRB repertoires was seen among patients than among healthy donors.

Every bit of the isolated RNA underwent reverse transcription, so sequencing read expressed TCRB transcripts. Only in-frame clones appear in the TCRdb table, and some are missing; sequencing was by immunoSEQ multiplex PCR. The sample includes over 200,000 clones, about 11% of them seen just once. V lost 3 bases to trimming and J lost 7 bases; unmatched junction nucleotides: 3. Germline V gene sequence: CDR1 SQVTM, CDR2 ANQGSEA. The CDR3 has 13 residues. V and J are TRBV29-1 and TRBJ2-1; 10 nucleotides line up with TRBD2. Sequenced input: naive CD4+ T cells from blood. This sequence was found in a man aged 30 to 39 with type 1 diabetes. Written as DNA, the CDR3 is TGCAGCGTTGACAGGACTAGCGGTAATGAGCAGTTCTTC. Residues: CSVDRTSGNEQFF.